This passage covers 4 T cell receptor beta chains from one sample sequenced in a study of post-analysis software for immune sequencing data. Built from TCR beta cDNA, the libraries had unique molecular identifiers in them. TCRdb ran MiXCR on the PCR reads and lists one entry per CDR3 protein. In the table there are fewer than 900,000 distinct CDR3 sequences, just over 45% of which are singletons. Study outcomes and limitations: A handful of TRBV segments appeared more often in patients than in controls, and TRBV5-6, TRBV5-1 and TRBV20-1 were among these.

Which antigens these TCRs recognize remains unknown. Sequencing was carried out using blood. These receptors all stem from a girl aged 10-17 years with multiple sclerosis.

The chain links TRBV12-3 or TRBV12-4 to TRBJ1-1; D is possibly TRBD1 (5 bases). V lost 4 bases, J lost 3 bases, and 12 bases lay in between. The CDR3 sequence is 14 residues long. Here the CDR3 reads CASSWGEDYTEAFF. As DNA, the CDR3 is TGTGCCAGCAGTTGGGGGGAGGATTACACTGAAGCTTTCTTT.

J is TRBJ2-3 and V is TRBV12-3 or TRBV12-4, with 7 bases that match TRBD2. The CDR3 covers 15 residues. The junction had 12 bases not matched to a gene; V was cut back by 7 bases and J by 5 bases. CDR3: CASTLAGVEGDTQYF. The CDR3 DNA is TGTGCCAGCACCCTTGCGGGAGTCGAAGGAGATACGCAGTATTTT.

To note about this clonotype: At one end, the junction sequence differs from germline, possibly due to a read error. V and J are TRBV6-5 and TRBJ2-7; a possible D gene is TRBD2 (6 bases). This CDR3 is built from 15 residues. CDR1 and CDR2 (germline): MNHEY, SVGAGI. The CDR3 coding sequence is TGTGCCGGCAGTTACTCCCAGGGAGGTACCTACGAGCAGTACTTC. It translates to CAGSYSQGGTYEQYF.

The chain links TRBV14 to TRBJ2-1; D is ambiguous. Between the trimmed V and J ends, which lost 3 bases and 10 bases, there was a span of 10 bases. This CDR3 has 12 residues. Germline V CDR1 and CDR2: SGHDN, FVKESK. Written as DNA, the CDR3 is TGTGCCAGCAGCCATGGGCGTGAGGAGCAGTTCTTC. The encoded protein is CASSHGREEQFF.